These 16 T cell receptor beta chains were all obtained from the same sample, sequenced in a study of T-cell memory formation after mild COVID-19. TCRdb itself ran the 5' RACE reads through MiXCR, one entry per CDR3 protein. Among 90,000 to 120,000 distinct CDR3 sequences listed, about 15% were seen once. The sample comprised PBMCs or a T cell subset sorted from them (not recorded which). These receptors came from a man aged 18 to 35 who had mild COVID-19 (a few samples of this study predate the infection). Cell type and time point are not known.

V is TRBV6-2 or TRBV6-3 and J is TRBJ2-2; 7 nucleotides align to TRBD1. The CDR3 covers 16 residues. The germline V gene has CDR1 MNHEY and CDR2 SVGEGT. V dropped 8 bases and J dropped 5; count of bases not matched to a gene: 14. The CDR3 DNA reads as TGTGCCAGCCTCAACCGGACAGGTCGTTGGACCGGGGAGCTGTTTTTT. Its translation: CASLNRTGRWTGELFF.

The table lists this clonotype with a few counts. The chain has TRBV6-6 and TRBJ1-4, with D unclear. V was shortened by 7 bases and J by 3 bases, with 12 bases between the two germline ends. CDR1 and CDR2 (germline): MNHNY, SVGAGI (reference sequence). The CDR3 length is 14 residues. The chain's CDR3 is CASTQAEANEKLFF. The CDR3 nucleotides are TGTGCCAGCACCCAAGCAGAAGCTAATGAAAAACTGTTTTTT.

The J gene is TRBJ2-1, the V gene TRBV4-1; 14 bases agree with TRBD2. Losses at the gene ends were 4 bases for V and 10 bases for J; bases not matched to a gene: 9. The CDR3 is made up of 16 amino acids. The V gene's germline CDR1 is MGHRA and CDR2 YSYEKL. The DNA of the CDR3 is TGCGCCAGCAGCCCCATCCGACTAGCGGGGGGGCAGGAGCAGTTCTTC. It specifies CASSPIRLAGGQEQFF.

The CDR3 region is CASRKASTEAFF. CDR3 sequence (DNA): TGTGCCAGCAGAAAAGCGAGCACTGAAGCTTTCTTT. The chain links TRBV3-1 to TRBJ1-1; D is unclear. The CDR3 is made up of 12 amino acids. V was trimmed by 6 bases and J by 4 bases, leaving 9 bases between them. Germline CDR1 reads LGHDT; CDR2 reads YNNKEL (reference sequence).

The chain employs TRBV7-6 and TRBJ1-1; 10 nucleotides match TRBD1. V shed 3 bases, J shed 7 bases, and the junction held 5 bases outside the gene matches. Looked up from germline, CDR1 is SGHVS and CDR2 is FNYEAQ. The CDR3 extends over 14 amino acids. CDR3 DNA: TGTGCCAGCAGCTTTCGGGACAGGGGTGGTGAAGCTTTCTTT. Its translation is CASSFRDRGGEAFF.

The gene calls are TRBV4-3 and TRBJ1-3; a possible D gene is TRBD1 (5 bases). Germline lookup yields CDR1 LGHNA and CDR2 YSLEER. The length of the CDR3 is 16 residues. V was clipped by 4 bases and J by 1 base, with 14 bases between them. CDR3 in DNA: TGCGCCAGCAGCCCAAGGCCAGGGACGTCTGGAAACACCATATATTTT. Translation: CASSPRPGTSGNTIYF.

The V and J genes are TRBV7-9 and TRBJ1-5, with D possibly being TRBD1 (6 bases). CDR1 SEHNR and CDR2 FQNEAQ come from the germline V gene (reference sequence). The CDR3 extends over 15 amino acids. Between the trimmed V and J ends, which lost 1 base and 5 bases, there was a span of 12 bases. CDR3 amino acids: CASSLVGGADQPQHF. CDR3 nucleotide sequence: TGTGCCAGCAGCTTAGTAGGGGGAGCCGATCAGCCCCAGCATTTT.

The CDR3: CASSSLLGSGFGANVLTF. The CDR3 region has the DNA TGTGCCAGCAGCTCGTTACTAGGTTCGGGTTTTGGGGCCAACGTCCTGACTTTC. This chain uses TRBV7-9 with TRBJ2-6; D may be TRBD2 (5 bases). This CDR3 spans 18 amino acids. The germline CDR1 and CDR2 sequences are SEHNR and FQNEAQ (reference sequence). V was cut by 4 bases and J by 3 bases, with 19 bases left in between.

V and J are TRBV19 and TRBJ2-1, with 8 bases lining up with TRBD2. J lost 3 bases, V lost 4 bases, and 8 bases had no gene match. The CDR3 length is 16 residues. The germline CDR1 and CDR2 sequences are LNHDA and SQIVND (reference sequence). The CDR3 sequence: CASSTSRGARYNEQFF. CDR3 nucleotide sequence: TGTGCCAGTAGTACCTCGCGGGGGGCACGCTACAATGAGCAGTTCTTC.

This clonotype has at least ten counts. The chain couples TRBV4-2 to TRBJ2-7, with TRBD2 identical over 8 bases. J lost 3 bases, V lost 1 base, and 8 bases had no gene match. This CDR3 comprises 16 residues. CDR1 LGHNA and CDR2 YNFKEQ come from the germline V gene. CDR3 in amino acids: CASSQGSGGEYYEQYF. In DNA form, the CDR3 reads TGTGCCAGCAGCCAAGGCTCCGGGGGGGAGTACTACGAGCAGTACTTC.

This clonotype was seen a few times. The rearrangement joins TRBV3-1 to TRBJ1-2, with D unresolved. Germline V gives CDR1 LGHDT, CDR2 YNNKEL (reference sequence). The CDR3 consists of 11 residues. V gave up 0 bases and J gave up 9 bases, with 5 bases separating them. CDR3 sequence: CASSQDLRYTF. The CDR3 DNA is TGTGCCAGCAGCCAAGATCTACGCTACACCTTC.

In this sample, this clonotype turned up a few times. The chain links TRBV27 to TRBJ2-5, with 10 positions matching TRBD2. Germline CDR1 reads MNHEY; CDR2 reads SMNVEV (reference sequence). V shed 4 bases, J shed 2 bases, and the junction held 4 bases outside the gene matches. This CDR3 contains 15 residues. The CDR3 protein is CASSSPTSGQETQYF. The CDR3 DNA is TGTGCCAGCAGTTCCCCGACTAGCGGGCAAGAGACCCAGTACTTC.

This clonotype was picked up a small number of times. The rearrangement links TRBV7-6 to TRBJ2-2; D remains ambiguous. Per germline, CDR1 SGHVS and CDR2 FNYEAQ. The CDR3 has 14 residues. The V end lost 2 bases, the J end lost 4 bases, and 8 bases lay between the germline ends. The CDR3 bases are TGTGCCAGCAGCTTAAGATTGCGCACCGGGGAGCTGTTTTTT. Encoded protein: CASSLRLRTGELFF.

In this sample, this clonotype turned up many times. The rearrangement links TRBV9 to TRBJ2-1, with 7 bases matching TRBD2. The J segment lost 4 bases and the V segment lost 3 bases, leaving 7 bases of the junction unmatched. The CDR3 totals 15 residues. Germline V CDR1 and CDR2: SGDLS, YYNGEE. The CDR3 nucleotides read TGTGCCAGCAGCGCCGGACTAGAGCTGTACAATGAGCAGTTCTTC. Its translation: CASSAGLELYNEQFF.

This chain joins TRBV20-1 and TRBJ1-6; D unresolved. The CDR3 runs 14 residues. Germline V gene lookup returns CDR1 DFQATT and CDR2 SNEGSKA (reference sequence). V lost 0 bases to trimming and J lost 4 bases, with 7 bases between them. As DNA, the CDR3 is TGCAGTGCTAGAGACGAAGGTTATAATTCACCCCTCCACTTT. Translating gives CSARDEGYNSPLHF.

The chain couples TRBV7-9 to TRBJ2-7; 8 bases are a match to TRBD1. CDR3 length: 14 amino acids. The V and J ends lost 5 bases and 2 bases, in that order; junction bases with no gene match: 5. The germline gives CDR1 SEHNR, CDR2 FQNEAQ (reference sequence). The CDR3 sequence is CASSPRDRTYEQYF. Written as DNA, the CDR3 is TGTGCCAGCAGCCCGAGGGACAGGACCTACGAGCAGTACTTC.